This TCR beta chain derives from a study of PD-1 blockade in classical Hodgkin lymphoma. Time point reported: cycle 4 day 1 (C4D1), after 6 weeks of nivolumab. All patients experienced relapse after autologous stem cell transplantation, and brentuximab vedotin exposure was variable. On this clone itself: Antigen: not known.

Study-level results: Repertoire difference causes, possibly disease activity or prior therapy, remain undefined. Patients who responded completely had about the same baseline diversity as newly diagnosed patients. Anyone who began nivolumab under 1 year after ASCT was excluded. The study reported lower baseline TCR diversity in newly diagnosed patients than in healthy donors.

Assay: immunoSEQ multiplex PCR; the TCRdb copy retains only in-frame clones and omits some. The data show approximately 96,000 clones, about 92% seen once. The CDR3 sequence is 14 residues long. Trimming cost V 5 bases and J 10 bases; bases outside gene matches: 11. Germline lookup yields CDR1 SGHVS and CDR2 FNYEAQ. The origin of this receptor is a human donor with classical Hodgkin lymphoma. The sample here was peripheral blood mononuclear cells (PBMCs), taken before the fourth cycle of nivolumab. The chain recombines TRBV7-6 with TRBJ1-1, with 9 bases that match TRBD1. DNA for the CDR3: TGTGCCAGCAGCCCCCTAGGACAGGGGTTTCGAGCTTTCTTT. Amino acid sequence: CASSPLGQGFRAFF. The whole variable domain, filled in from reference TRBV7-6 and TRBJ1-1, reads GAGVSQSPRYKVTKRGQDVALRCDPISGHVSLYWYRQALGQGPEFLTYFNYEAQQDKSGLPNDRFSAERPEGSISTLTIQRTEQRDSAMYRCASSPLGQGFRAFFGQGTRLTVV.